Below, 17 T cell receptor beta chains from the same sample are listed, as sequenced in a study of metastatic and nonmetastatic thyroid tumors. Every patient underwent thyroid surgery untreated. TCRdb reassembled clones from the PCR reads with MiXCR. This table holds 20,000 to 25,000 clones, about 24% found once. The sample taken for sequencing was tumor tissue. The receptors come from a female donor with papillary thyroid cancer or a benign thyroid nodule (not recorded which). Some clones in this sample may be carry-over from other donors' samples.

V and J are TRBV7-9 and TRBJ2-3, with D uncertain. The CDR3 has 14 residues. Trimming shortened V by 5 bases and J by 2 bases, and 11 bases separated the two germline ends. The germline CDR1 and CDR2 sequences are SEHNR and FQNEAQ (reference sequence). In DNA, the CDR3 is TGTGCCAGCAGCCCGGTCTCTAACACAGATACGCAGTATTTT. Translated, it gives CASSPVSNTDTQYF.

The chain is built from TRBV7-2 and TRBJ1-2; TRBD1 matches 10 bases. Losses at the gene ends were 5 bases for V and 7 bases for J; bases not matched to a gene: 7. Germline CDR1 and CDR2: SGHTA and FQGNSA. There are 14 residues in the CDR3. CDR3 sequence reads: CASSTRQGAVGYTF. Here the CDR3 DNA reads TGTGCCAGCAGCACAAGACAGGGGGCGGTTGGCTACACCTTC. Using reference TRBV7-2 and TRBJ1-2 for the parts outside the CDR3, the full variable domain is GAGVSQSPSNKVTEKGKDVELRCDPISGHTALYWYRQSLGQGLEFLIYFQGNSAPDKSGLPSDRFSAERTGGSVSTLTIQRTQQEDSAVYLCASSTRQGAVGYTFGSGTRLTVV.

The J gene is TRBJ1-5, the V gene TRBV12-3 or TRBV12-4; D unclear. The length of the CDR3 is 13 residues. V was clipped by 4 bases and J by 6 bases, with 10 bases between them. CDR3 in DNA: TGTGCCAGCAGTTCGGGGTCAGGTCAGCCCCAGCATTTT. The encoded protein is CASSSGSGQPQHF.

This clone was counted between two and nine times. V usage is TRBV15 and J usage is TRBJ2-3; 8 bases agree with TRBD1. Per the germline V gene, CDR1 is LNHNV and CDR2 is YYDKDF (reference sequence). CDR3 length: 15 residues. The trim removed 4 bases at V and 4 bases at J, leaving 7 bases unmatched. The CDR3 loop is CATSTRTGYADTQYF. The CDR3 DNA reads TGTGCCACCAGCACTAGGACAGGGTACGCAGATACGCAGTATTTT.

This rearrangement joins TRBV2 to TRBJ2-6; a possible D gene is TRBD2 (5 bases). Germline CDR1 and CDR2: SNHLY and FYNNEI. Deletions cut 3 bases from V and 0 bases from J, with 18 bases between. This CDR3 region has 19 residues. CDR3 bases: TGTGCCAGCAGTGAGAGGGCGATGTCGGTACTCTCTGGGGCCAACGTCCTGACTTTC. Protein: CASSERAMSVLSGANVLTF.

The table lists this clone with many counts. This chain uses TRBV6-7 with TRBJ2-2, with TRBD2 identical over 8 bases. TRBV6-7 is an ORF, with its function uncertain. This CDR3 is 17 amino acids long. V lost 4 bases, J lost 3 bases, and 10 bases stayed unmatched. The CDR3: CASSFPRGRCHTGELFF. The CDR3 nucleotides read TGTGCCAGCAGTTTCCCTCGCGGGAGGTGTCACACCGGGGAGCTGTTTTTT.

Of note for this clone: Germline and junction disagree at one end, which may indicate a read error. The chain combines TRBV19 with TRBJ2-6, with D possibly TRBD1 on 6 matching bases. The CDR3 has 18 amino acids. Germline V CDR1 and CDR2: LNHDA, SQIVND (reference sequence). The CDR3 loop reads CASSMPGVLLSVANVLTF. The CDR3 coding sequence is TGTGCCAGTAGTATGCCAGGGGTTCTCCTCTCTGTGGCCAACGTCCTGACTTTC.

This clone was counted at least ten times. V gene TRBV11-1 combines with J gene TRBJ2-3; D perhaps matches TRBD1 (5 bases). The CDR3 consists of 17 residues. From germline, CDR1 is SGHAT and CDR2 FQDESV (reference sequence). V gave up 5 bases and J gave up 6 bases, with 24 bases separating them. The CDR3 sequence is CASSPLSSLGPPDTQYF. The CDR3 bases are TGTGCCAGCAGCCCCCTTAGTAGCTTGGGGCCCCCCGATACGCAGTATTTT.

The chain joins TRBV12-3 or TRBV12-4 to TRBJ2-1, with 8 bases lining up with TRBD1. J lost 16 bases, V lost 3 bases, and 14 bases had no gene match. CDR3 length: 14 residues. As DNA, the CDR3 is TGTGCCAGCAGTTTTATGAATTGGACAGGGTTTGGTTTCTTC. Protein product: CASSFMNWTGFGFF.

This clone was counted only a few times. The CDR3 here is CASRSVGSGNTIYF. In DNA, the CDR3 is TGTGCCAGCAGATCCGTAGGTAGTGGAAACACCATATATTTT. This chain joins TRBV6-1 and TRBJ1-3, with D unclear. CDR3 length equals 14 residues. The V gene's germline CDR1 is MNHNS and CDR2 SASEGT. V dropped 6 bases and J dropped 3 bases, with 12 bases sitting between them.

This chain uses TRBV7-8 with TRBJ1-6, with TRBD1 identical over 7 bases. The CDR3 has 14 amino acids. The germline CDR1 and CDR2 sequences are SGHVS and FQNEAQ. Germline trimming cut 1 base from V and 7 bases from J; bases unmatched to any gene: 1. The CDR3 protein is CASSLVQGNSPLHF. The CDR3 nucleotides read TGTGCCAGCAGCTTAGTACAGGGGAATTCACCCCTCCACTTT.

The table lists this clone with a few counts. One end of the junction is discordant with germline, which a read error may explain. The rearrangement links TRBV15 to TRBJ2-1, with D possibly TRBD1 on 5 matching bases. The CDR3 spans 14 residues. Germline loops: CDR1 LNHNV, CDR2 YYDKDF (reference sequence). The CDR3 is CATSFGASYNGQFF. CDR3 nucleotides: TGTGCCACCAGCTTTGGGGCATCCTACAATGGGCAGTTCTTC.

On this clone: This is likely a read error, given that the CDR3 carries no conserved phenylalanine or tryptophan at its end. The DNA is left out, because the CDR3 cannot be placed on it with certainty; the CDR3 is given as TCRdb lists it. The chain links TRBV28 to TRBJ1-5; the table assigns TRBD1, which was not confirmed against the DNA. Both ends counted, the CDR3 spans 14 residues. Germline V CDR1 and CDR2: MDHEN, SYDVKM. This CDR3 reads CASSPRGGNQPKHS.

The rearrangement links TRBV24-1 to TRBJ1-2; 8 nucleotides agree with TRBD1. CDR1 is KGHDR and CDR2 is SFDVKD in the germline V gene. J was trimmed by 10 bases and V by 7 bases; bases with no gene match: 16. The CDR3 runs 15 residues. For the CDR3, the DNA is TGTGCCACCAGATGCCGACAGGGGCCTCCCGTGGTCTACACCTTC. It codes for CATRCRQGPPVVYTF.

In this sample, this clone turned up a few times. The chain recombines TRBV24-1 with TRBJ2-3; maybe TRBD2 (6 bases). CDR3 length: 14 amino acids. In germline, CDR1 is KGHDR, CDR2 SFDVKD. Trimming took 7 bases from V and 2 from J, leaving 12 bases between them. CDR3 region: CATRQRGLTDTQYF. The DNA of the CDR3 is TGTGCCACCAGACAAAGGGGACTCACAGATACGCAGTATTTT.

This clone appeared a few times. The chain employs TRBV6-4 and TRBJ2-7, with TRBD2 matching 13 bases. Trimming took 10 bases from V and 5 from J; bases not matched to a gene: 11. CDR1 is MRHNA, CDR2 SNTAGT, per germline. This CDR3 comprises 15 residues. The chain's CDR3 is CANNGLAGERDEQYF. The CDR3 DNA follows: TGTGCCAACAACGGACTAGCGGGAGAGAGAGACGAGCAGTACTTC.

This rearrangement joins TRBV27 to TRBJ2-5; 9 positions agree with TRBD2. Losses at the gene ends were 4 bases for V and 10 bases for J; bases not matched to a gene: 22. Per germline, CDR1 MNHEY and CDR2 SMNVEV (reference sequence). The CDR3 extends over 18 amino acids. CDR3 in amino acids: CASSSRDPPGLAPGDQYF. Here the CDR3 DNA reads TGTGCCAGCAGTTCTAGGGATCCTCCGGGACTAGCCCCAGGGGACCAGTACTTC.